This T cell receptor beta chain was recorded in a study of long-term antiretroviral therapy in people with HIV. Study-level findings and limits: Missing from the dataset were any data on ART adherence, viral resistance or therapy changes. Pre-ART expanded clones dominated the repertoire at every time point.

Samples were assayed with immunoSEQ v3.0 at survey level. Samples were sequenced targeting roughly 35,000-50,000 T-cell genomes each. Clones were sequenced by immunoSEQ multiplex PCR, and TCRdb holds only the in-frame ones, with some missing. This sample has around 20,000 clones, with about three quarters found just once. Cryopreserved PBMC numbered roughly 1-10 million per sample before DNA extraction. On this clone: Its antigen remains unidentified.

The receptor's source is a woman between 25 and 40 years old with HIV. Here the sequenced sample was unsorted PBMCs, taken 2.9 years after starting antiretroviral therapy.

The DNA for the CDR3 is TGTGCCAGTAGTACGGGGGCGTTTGAGAATCAGCCCCAGCATTTT. It is translated as CASSTGAFENQPQHF. This rearrangement joins TRBV19 to TRBJ1-5; TRBD1 might be the D (6 bases). This CDR3 is 15 amino acids long. Per the germline V gene, CDR1 is LNHDA and CDR2 is SQIVND (reference sequence). Deletions cut 4 bases from V and 4 bases from J, with 14 bases between.